Listed below are T cell receptor beta chains from one sample, sequenced in a study of Tregs in tolerant kidney transplant recipients. Sequencing used immunoSEQ multiplex PCR; TCRdb keeps in-frame clones, though not all of them. The data hold 75,000 to 80,000 clones, with around 90% observed a single time. This sample comprised Tregs from blood, obtained before the transplant. These receptors all stem from a human donor who received a combined kidney and bone marrow transplant. Both conserved end residues are part of each CDR3. D genes are given only for firm matches.

cdr3_length | d_call | j_call | v_call | cdr3_nt | cdr3_aa
12 | . | TRBJ2-3 | TRBV29-1 | TGCAGCGTCGCCCCCGACACAGATACGCAGTATTTT | CSVAPDTDTQYF
13 | . | TRBJ2-7 | TRBV9 | TGTGCCAGCAGTCCCGGACTCTTCTACGAGCAGTACTTC | CASSPGLFYEQYF
16 | . | TRBJ1-1 | TRBV19 | TGTGCCAGTAGTACCTCGGGTTTCGCAGGCGGGGCTGAAGCTTTCTTT | CASSTSGFAGGAEAFF
14 | TRBD2 | TRBJ2-7 | TRBV11-3 | TGTGCCAGCAGCGCTAGCGGGAGGCCCTCCGAGCAGTACTTC | CASSASGRPSEQYF
14 | . | TRBJ1-1 | TRBV5-1 | TGCGCCAGCTCCCCCCCGGGTGTGAACACTGAAGCTTTCTTT | CASSPPGVNTEAFF
14 | . | TRBJ2-2 | TRBV6-1 | TGTGCCAGCAGTCCTCAGGGGAGGGCCGGGGAGCTGTTTTTT | CASSPQGRAGELFF
14 | TRBD1 | TRBJ2-5 | TRBV2 | TGTGCCAGCAGGGCTGCGACAGGGTGGGAGACCCAGTACTTC | CASRAATGWETQYF
15 | TRBD1 | TRBJ2-3 | TRBV18 | TGTGCCAGCTCACTCCAGGGGGCGCAAGTAGATACGCAGTATTTT | CASSLQGAQVDTQYF
11 | . | TRBJ1-1 | TRBV10-3 | TGTGCCATCAGTGAGGAACAGGTTGCTTTCTTT | CAISEEQVAFF
15 | . | TRBJ1-1 | TRBV12-5 | TGTGCTAGTGGTCCCCCGCGGGGCACGAACACTGAAGCTTTCTTT | CASGPPRGTNTEAFF